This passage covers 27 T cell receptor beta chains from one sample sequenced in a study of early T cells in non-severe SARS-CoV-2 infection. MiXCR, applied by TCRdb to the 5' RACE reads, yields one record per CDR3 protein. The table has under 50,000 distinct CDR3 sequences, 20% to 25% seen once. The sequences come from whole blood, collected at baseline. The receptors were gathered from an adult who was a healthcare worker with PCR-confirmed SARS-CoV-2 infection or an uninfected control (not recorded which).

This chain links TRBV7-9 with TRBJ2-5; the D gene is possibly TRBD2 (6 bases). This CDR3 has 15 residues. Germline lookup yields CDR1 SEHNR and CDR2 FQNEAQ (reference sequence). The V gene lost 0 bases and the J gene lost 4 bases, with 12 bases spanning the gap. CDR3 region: CASSLAEEGPETQYF. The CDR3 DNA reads TGTGCCAGCAGCTTAGCGGAGGAGGGCCCAGAGACCCAGTACTTC.

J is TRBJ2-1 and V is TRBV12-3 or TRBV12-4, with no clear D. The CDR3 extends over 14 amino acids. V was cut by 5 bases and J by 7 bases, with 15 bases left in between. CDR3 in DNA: TGTGCCAGCAGTCCCCGGACCTTAGGGAATGAGCAGTTCTTC. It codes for CASSPRTLGNEQFF.

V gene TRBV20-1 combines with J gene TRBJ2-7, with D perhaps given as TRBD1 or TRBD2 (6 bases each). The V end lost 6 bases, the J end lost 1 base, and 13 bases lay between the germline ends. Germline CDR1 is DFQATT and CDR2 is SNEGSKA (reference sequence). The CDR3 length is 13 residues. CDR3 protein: CSARRDTSYEQYF. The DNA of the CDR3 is TGCAGTGCCAGGCGGGACACTTCCTACGAGCAGTACTTC.

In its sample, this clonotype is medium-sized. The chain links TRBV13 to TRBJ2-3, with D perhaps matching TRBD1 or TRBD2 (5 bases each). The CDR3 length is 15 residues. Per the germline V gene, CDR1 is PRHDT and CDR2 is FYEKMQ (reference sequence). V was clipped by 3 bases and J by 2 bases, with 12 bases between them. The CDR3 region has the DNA TGTGCCAGCAGCTTTACCGGGACGGCCACAGATACGCAGTATTTT. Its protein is CASSFTGTATDTQYF.

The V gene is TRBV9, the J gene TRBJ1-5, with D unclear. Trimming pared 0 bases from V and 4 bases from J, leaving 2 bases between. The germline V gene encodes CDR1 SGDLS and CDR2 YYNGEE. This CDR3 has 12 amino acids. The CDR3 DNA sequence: TGTGCCAGCAGCGTAGGTAATCAGCCCCAGCATTTT. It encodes CASSVGNQPQHF.

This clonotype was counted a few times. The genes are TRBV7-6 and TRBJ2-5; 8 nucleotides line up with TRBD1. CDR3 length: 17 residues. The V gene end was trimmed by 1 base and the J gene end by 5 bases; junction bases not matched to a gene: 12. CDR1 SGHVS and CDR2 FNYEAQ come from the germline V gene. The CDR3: CASSLGRLDRAGETQYF. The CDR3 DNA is TGTGCCAGCAGCTTAGGGCGTCTGGACAGGGCCGGGGAGACCCAGTACTTC.

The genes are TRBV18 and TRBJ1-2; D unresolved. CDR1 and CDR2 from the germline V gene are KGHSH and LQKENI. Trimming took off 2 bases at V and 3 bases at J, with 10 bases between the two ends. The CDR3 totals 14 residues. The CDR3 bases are TGTGCCAGCTCACCAGGAGGCGGGGACTATGGCTACACCTTC. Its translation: CASSPGGGDYGYTF.

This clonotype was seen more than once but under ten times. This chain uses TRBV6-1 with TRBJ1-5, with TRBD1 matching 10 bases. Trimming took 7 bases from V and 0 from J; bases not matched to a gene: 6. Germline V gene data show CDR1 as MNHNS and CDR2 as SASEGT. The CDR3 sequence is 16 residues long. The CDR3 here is CASKGQGTYSNQPQHF. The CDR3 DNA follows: TGTGCCAGCAAGGGACAGGGGACCTATAGCAATCAGCCCCAGCATTTT.

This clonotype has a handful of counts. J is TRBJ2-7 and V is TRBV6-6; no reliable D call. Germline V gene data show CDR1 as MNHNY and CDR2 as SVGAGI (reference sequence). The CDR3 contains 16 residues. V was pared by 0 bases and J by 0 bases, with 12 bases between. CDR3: CASSYSSAPSSYEQYF. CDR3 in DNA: TGTGCCAGCAGTTACTCCTCGGCCCCAAGCTCCTACGAGCAGTACTTC.

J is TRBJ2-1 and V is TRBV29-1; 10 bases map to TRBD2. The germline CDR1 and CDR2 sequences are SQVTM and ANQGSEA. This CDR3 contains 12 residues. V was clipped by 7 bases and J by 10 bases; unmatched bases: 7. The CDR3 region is CSGVLAGDEQFF. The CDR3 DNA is TGCAGCGGGGTCCTAGCGGGGGACGAGCAGTTCTTC.

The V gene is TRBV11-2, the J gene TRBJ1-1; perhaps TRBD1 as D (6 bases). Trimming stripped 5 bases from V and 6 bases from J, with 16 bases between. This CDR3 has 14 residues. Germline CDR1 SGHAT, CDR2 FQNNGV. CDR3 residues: CASSPGIRTAEAFF. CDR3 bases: TGTGCCAGCAGCCCCGGGATTCGGACAGCTGAAGCTTTCTTT.

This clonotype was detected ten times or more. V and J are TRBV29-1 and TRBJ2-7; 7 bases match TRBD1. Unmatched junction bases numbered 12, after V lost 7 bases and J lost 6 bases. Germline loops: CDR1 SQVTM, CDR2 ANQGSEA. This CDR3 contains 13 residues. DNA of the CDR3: TGCAGCGCCCAGACAGGGTTCGGAGTCGAGCAGTACTTC. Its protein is CSAQTGFGVEQYF.

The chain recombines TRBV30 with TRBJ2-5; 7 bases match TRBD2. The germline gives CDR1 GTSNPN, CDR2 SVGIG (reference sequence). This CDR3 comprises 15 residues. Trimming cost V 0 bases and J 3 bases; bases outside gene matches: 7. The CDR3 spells CAWSVLPAGEETQYF. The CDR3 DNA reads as TGTGCCTGGAGTGTTCTTCCGGCGGGGGAAGAGACCCAGTACTTC. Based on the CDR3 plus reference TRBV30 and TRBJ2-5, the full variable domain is SQTIHQWPATLVQPVGSPLSLECTVEGTSNPNLYWYRQAAGRGLQLLFYSVGIGQISSEVPQNLSASRPQDRQFILSSKKLLLSDSGFYLCAWSVLPAGEETQYFGPGTRLLVL.

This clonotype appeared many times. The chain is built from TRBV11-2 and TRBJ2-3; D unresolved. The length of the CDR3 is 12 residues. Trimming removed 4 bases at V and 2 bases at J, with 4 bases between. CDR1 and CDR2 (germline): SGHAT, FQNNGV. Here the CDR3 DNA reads TGTGCCAGCAGCTCCTACACAGATACGCAGTATTTT. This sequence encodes CASSSYTDTQYF. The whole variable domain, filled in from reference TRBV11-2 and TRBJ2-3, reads EAGVAQSPRYKIIEKRQSVAFWCNPISGHATLYWYQQILGQGPKLLIQFQNNGVVDDSQLPKDRFSAERLKGVDSTLKIQPAKLEDSAVYLCASSSYTDTQYFGPGTRLTVL.

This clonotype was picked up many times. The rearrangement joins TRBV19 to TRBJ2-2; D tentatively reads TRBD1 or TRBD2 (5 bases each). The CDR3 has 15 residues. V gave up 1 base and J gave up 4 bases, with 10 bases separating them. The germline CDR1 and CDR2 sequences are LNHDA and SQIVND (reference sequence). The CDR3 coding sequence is TGTGCCAGTAGTATAGTTCAGGGACCCACCGGGGAGCTGTTTTTT. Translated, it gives CASSIVQGPTGELFF.

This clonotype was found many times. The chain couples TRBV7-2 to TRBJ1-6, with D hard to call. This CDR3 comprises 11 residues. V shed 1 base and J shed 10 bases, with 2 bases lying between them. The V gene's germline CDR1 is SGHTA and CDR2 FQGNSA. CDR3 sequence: CASSLDSPLHF. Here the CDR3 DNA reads TGTGCCAGCAGCTTAGACTCACCCCTCCACTTT.

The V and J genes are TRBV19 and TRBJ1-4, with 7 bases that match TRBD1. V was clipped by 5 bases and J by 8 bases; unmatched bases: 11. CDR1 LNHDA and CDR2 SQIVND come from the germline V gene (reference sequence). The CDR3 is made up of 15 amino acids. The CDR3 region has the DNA TGTGCCAGTAGTTCCCGTCGGGGACAGAGAGAAAAACTGTTTTTT. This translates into CASSSRRGQREKLFF. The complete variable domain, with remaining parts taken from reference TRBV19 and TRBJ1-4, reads DGGITQSPKYLFRKEGQNVTLSCEQNLNHDAMYWYRQDPGQGLRLIYYSQIVNDFQKGDIAEGYSVSREKKESFPLTVTSAQKNPTAFYLCASSSRRGQREKLFFGSGTQLSVL.

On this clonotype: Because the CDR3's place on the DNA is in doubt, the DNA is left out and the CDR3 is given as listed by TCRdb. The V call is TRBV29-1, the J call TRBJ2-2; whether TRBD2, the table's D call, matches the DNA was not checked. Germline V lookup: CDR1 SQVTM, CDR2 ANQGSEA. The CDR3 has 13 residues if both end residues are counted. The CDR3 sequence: CSVLERATGELFF.

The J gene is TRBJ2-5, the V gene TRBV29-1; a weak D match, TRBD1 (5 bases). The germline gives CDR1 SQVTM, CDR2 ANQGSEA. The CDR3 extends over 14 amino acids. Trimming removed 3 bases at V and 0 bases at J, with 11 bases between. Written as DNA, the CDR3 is TGCAGCGTTGAGACAGCTCTTTACCAAGAGACCCAGTACTTC. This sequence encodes CSVETALYQETQYF.

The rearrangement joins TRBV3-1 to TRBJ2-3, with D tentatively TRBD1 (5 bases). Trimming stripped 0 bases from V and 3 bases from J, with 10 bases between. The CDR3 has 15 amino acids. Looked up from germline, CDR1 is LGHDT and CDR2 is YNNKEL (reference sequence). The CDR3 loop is CASSQDPRQTDTQYF. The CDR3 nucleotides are TGTGCCAGCAGCCAAGATCCGCGACAGACAGATACGCAGTATTTT.

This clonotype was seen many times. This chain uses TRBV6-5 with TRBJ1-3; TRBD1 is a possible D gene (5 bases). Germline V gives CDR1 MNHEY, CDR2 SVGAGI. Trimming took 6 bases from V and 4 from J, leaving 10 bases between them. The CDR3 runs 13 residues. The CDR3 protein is CASRRDGGNTIYF. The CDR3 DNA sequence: TGTGCCAGCAGACGGGACGGGGGAAACACCATATATTTT.

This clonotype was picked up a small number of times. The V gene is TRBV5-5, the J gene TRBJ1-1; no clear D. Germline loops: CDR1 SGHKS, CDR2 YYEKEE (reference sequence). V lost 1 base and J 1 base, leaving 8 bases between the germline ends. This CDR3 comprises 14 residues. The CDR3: CASSLSWTNTEAFF. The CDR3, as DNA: TGTGCCAGCAGCTTGTCTTGGACGAACACTGAAGCTTTCTTT.

The CDR3 region has the DNA TGCGCCAGCAGCCACCCCGGAGTAGAAAACACCGGGGAGCTGTTTTTT. Translated: CASSHPGVENTGELFF. The rearrangement uses TRBV4-1 and TRBJ2-2; D call uncertain. Germline loops: CDR1 MGHRA, CDR2 YSYEKL. V lost 3 bases to trimming and J lost 2 bases, with 13 bases between them. This CDR3 contains 16 residues.

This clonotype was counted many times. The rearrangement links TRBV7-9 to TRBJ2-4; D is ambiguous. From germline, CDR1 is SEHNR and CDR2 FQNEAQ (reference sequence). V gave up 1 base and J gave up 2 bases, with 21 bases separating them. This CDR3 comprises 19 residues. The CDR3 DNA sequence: TGTGCCAGCAGCTTAGTACTGGTCCCCAGGTTCGGAACCAAAAACATTCAGTACTTC. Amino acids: CASSLVLVPRFGTKNIQYF.

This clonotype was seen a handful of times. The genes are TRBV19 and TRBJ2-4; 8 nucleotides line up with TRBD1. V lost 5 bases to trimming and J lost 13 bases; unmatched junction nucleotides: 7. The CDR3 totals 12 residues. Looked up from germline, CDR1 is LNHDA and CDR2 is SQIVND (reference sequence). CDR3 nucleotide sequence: TGTGCCAGTAGTGGACCGGGACAGGAACAGTACTTC. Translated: CASSGPGQEQYF.

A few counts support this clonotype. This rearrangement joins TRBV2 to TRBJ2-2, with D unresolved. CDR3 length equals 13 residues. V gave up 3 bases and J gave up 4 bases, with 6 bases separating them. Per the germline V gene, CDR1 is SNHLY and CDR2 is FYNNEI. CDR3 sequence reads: CASSDLSTGELFF. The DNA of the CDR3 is TGTGCCAGCAGTGACCTCAGCACCGGGGAGCTGTTTTTT.

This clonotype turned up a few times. CDR3 sequence: CASSLTEGRYEQYF. The CDR3 DNA is TGTGCCAGCAGCTTGACAGAAGGAAGATACGAGCAGTACTTC. This chain links TRBV5-4 with TRBJ2-7, with D unclear. Germline CDR1 and CDR2: SGHNT and YYREEE (reference sequence). This CDR3 has 14 residues. V lost 1 base and J 4 bases, leaving 12 bases between the germline ends.